Listed here are 4 T cell receptor beta chains from one sample, sequenced in a study of blood T cell repertoires in COVID-19 (dated by TCRdb to 2018 to 2021). Libraries came from the immunoSEQ multiplex PCR assay. TCRdb took over this immuneACCESS table, retaining in-frame rearrangements with V and J assigned. Such tables are incomplete; in checked studies, under half of the missing clones stem from an unresolved V gene, and the remainder is unexplained. The sample profile shows around 25,000 clones; 90% of them were found once. In total, the top ten clones hold 1.7% of the sample. Material: peripheral blood. Receptors originate from a woman aged 55-69 years with active COVID-19.

This clone was found once. The rearrangement joins TRBV25-1 to TRBJ2-5; the match to TRBD2 covers 7 bases. CDR3 size: 14 residues. J was trimmed by 2 bases and V by 3 bases; bases with no gene match: 3. The V gene's germline CDR1 is MGHDK and CDR2 SYGVNS. The CDR3 loop is CASSDPGGQETQYF. The CDR3 DNA is TGTGCCAGCAGTGATCCCGGGGGGCAAGAGACCCAGTACTTC. The whole variable domain, filled in from reference TRBV25-1 and TRBJ2-5, reads EADIYQTPRYLVIGTGKKITLECSQTMGHDKMYWYQQDPGMELHLIHYSYGVNSTEKGDLSSESTVSRIRTEHFPLTLESARPSHTSQYLCASSDPGGQETQYFGPGTRLLVL.

CDR3 protein: CASTPRSAGAGNEQFF. The CDR3, as DNA: TGTGCCAGCACTCCGCGCAGCGCGGGAGCGGGGAATGAGCAGTTCTTC. The chain uses TRBV7-8 and TRBJ2-1; 7 bases are shared with TRBD2. The CDR3 runs to 16 residues. V lost 7 bases, J lost 7 bases, and 16 bases stayed unmatched. The germline V gene encodes CDR1 SGHVS and CDR2 FQNEAQ.

This clone came up once. This chain links TRBV6-1 with TRBJ1-1; the D is unclear. The length of the CDR3 is 14 residues. Germline V lookup: CDR1 MNHNS, CDR2 SASEGT. Trimming took 0 bases from V and 2 from J, leaving 7 bases between them. CDR3 coding DNA: TGTGCCAGCAGTGAAGCCAGTTTTAACACTGAAGCTTTCTTT. Protein: CASSEASFNTEAFF.

The rearrangement joins TRBV7-3 to TRBJ2-1; maybe TRBD1 (6 bases). The ends were cut back, 5 bases at V and 5 bases at J, with 10 bases in the middle. The CDR3 runs 13 residues. Germline V gene sequence: CDR1 SGHTA, CDR2 FQGTGA. In DNA form, the CDR3 reads TGTGCCAGCAGCACGCGACAGGACAATGAGCAGTTCTTC. This encodes CASSTRQDNEQFF.